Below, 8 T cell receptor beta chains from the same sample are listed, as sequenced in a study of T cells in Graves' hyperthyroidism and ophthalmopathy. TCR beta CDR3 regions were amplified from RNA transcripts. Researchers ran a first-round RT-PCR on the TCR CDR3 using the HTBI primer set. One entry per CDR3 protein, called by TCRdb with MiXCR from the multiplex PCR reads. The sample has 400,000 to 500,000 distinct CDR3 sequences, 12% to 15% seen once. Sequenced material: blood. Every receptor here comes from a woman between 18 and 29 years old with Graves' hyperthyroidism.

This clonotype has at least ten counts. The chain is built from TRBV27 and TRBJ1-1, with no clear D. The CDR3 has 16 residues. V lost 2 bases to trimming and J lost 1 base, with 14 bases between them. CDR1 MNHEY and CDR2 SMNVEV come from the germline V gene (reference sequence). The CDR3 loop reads CASSLGWRPRNTEAFF. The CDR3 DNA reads TGTGCCAGCAGTTTAGGTTGGCGGCCCCGGAACACTGAAGCTTTCTTT.

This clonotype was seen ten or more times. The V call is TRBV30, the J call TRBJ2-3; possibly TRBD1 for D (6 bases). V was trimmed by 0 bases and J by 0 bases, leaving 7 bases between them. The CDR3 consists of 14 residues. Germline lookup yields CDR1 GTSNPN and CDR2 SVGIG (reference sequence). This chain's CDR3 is CAWSVGASTDTQYF. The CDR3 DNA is TGTGCCTGGAGTGTGGGGGCTAGCACAGATACGCAGTATTTT.

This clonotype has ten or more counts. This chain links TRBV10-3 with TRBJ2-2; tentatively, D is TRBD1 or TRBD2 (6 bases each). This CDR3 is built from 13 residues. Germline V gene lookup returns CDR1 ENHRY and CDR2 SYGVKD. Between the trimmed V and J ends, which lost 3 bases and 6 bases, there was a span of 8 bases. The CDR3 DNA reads TGTGCCATCAGTGATCGGGGGCCCGGGGAGCTGTTTTTT. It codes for CAISDRGPGELFF.

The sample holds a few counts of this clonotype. CDR3 DNA sequence: TGCAGCGTCGGGACGGTCTTGGACTATGGCTACACCTTC. Translating gives CSVGTVLDYGYTF. The chain recombines TRBV29-1 with TRBJ1-2, with D possibly being TRBD1 (5 bases). The germline gives CDR1 SQVTM, CDR2 ANQGSEA. The CDR3 runs 13 residues. V gave up 6 bases and J gave up 3 bases, with 14 bases separating them.

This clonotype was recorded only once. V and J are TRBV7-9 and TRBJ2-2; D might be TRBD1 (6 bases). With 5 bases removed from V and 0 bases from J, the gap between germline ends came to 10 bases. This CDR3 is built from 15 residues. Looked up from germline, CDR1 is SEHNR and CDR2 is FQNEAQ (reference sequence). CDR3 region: CASSLGAPNTGELFF. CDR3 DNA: TGTGCCAGCAGCCTGGGGGCCCCGAACACCGGGGAGCTGTTTTTT.

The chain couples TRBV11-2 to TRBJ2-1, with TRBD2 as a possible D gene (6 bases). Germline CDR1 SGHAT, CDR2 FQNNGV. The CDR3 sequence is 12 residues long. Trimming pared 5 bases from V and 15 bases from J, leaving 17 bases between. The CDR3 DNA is TGTGCCAGCAGCCTCCGGCTAGCGAGGGGGTTCTTC. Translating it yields CASSLRLARGFF.

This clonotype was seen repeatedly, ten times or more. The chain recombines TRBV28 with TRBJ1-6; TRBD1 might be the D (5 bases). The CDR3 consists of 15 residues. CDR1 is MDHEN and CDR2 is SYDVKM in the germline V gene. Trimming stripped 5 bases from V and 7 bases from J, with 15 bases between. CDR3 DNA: TGTGCCAGCAGTCTGGGCAGGGTCAAAAATTCACCCCTCCACTTT. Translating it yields CASSLGRVKNSPLHF.

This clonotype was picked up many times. This CDR3 is CASSESRGETSYEQYF. The DNA of the CDR3 is TGTGCCAGCAGCGAATCACGCGGGGAGACCTCCTACGAGCAGTACTTC. This sequence joins TRBV7-9 and TRBJ2-7; the D gene is possibly TRBD2 (6 bases). This CDR3 region has 16 residues. The germline V gene encodes CDR1 SEHNR and CDR2 FQNEAQ (reference sequence). The V end was cut by 5 bases, the J end by 0 bases, with 17 bases between.